The clone carrying this T cell receptor (beta chain) was detected only a few times. The antigen is unknown. Preparation of the TCRbeta library involved a method that used unique molecular identifiers. Via MiXCR, TCRdb re-called the PCR reads, giving one row per CDR3 protein. Of hundreds of thousands of distinct CDR3 sequences detected, 20% to 30% appear once; the ten largest clones hold about 5%. Per germline, CDR1 SNHLY and CDR2 FYNNEI. The CDR3 totals 14 residues. V lost 5 bases and J lost 0, with 8 bases in between. The data originate from a study of T-cell reconstitution after alpha-beta-depleted transplantation in children. Study-wide findings and caveats: Alpha-beta T cells present about two months after transplant were reported to originate from several hundred expanded graft clones.

The receptor was derived from a female patient between 2 and 15 years old who had a stem cell transplant for congenital amegakaryocytic thrombocytopenia, so the T cells may come from the graft donor. The sequences come from PBMCs, mostly from graft donor cells, collected 360 days after TCRalphabeta/CD19-depleted stem cell transplant. This rearrangement joins TRBV2 to TRBJ1-3; no clear D gene. CDR3: CASSLPSSGNTIYF. The DNA for the CDR3 is TGTGCCAGCAGTCTACCCTCCTCTGGAAACACCATATATTTT.